This entry lists 19 T cell receptor beta chains sequenced from one sample in a study of blood T cell repertoires in COVID-19. Profiling relied on immunoSEQ multiplex PCR, and the TCRdb table lists in-frame clones only, not all of them. Of approximately 210,000 clones in the sample, 94% were seen once. The specimen was peripheral blood. These receptors were collected from a man in his thirties or forties with COVID-19, enrolled during active disease.

The chain employs TRBV6-5 and TRBJ1-1; D is uncertain. Germline CDR1 reads MNHEY; CDR2 reads SVGAGI. Trimming shortened V by 7 bases and J by 5 bases, and 14 bases separated the two germline ends. This CDR3 is built from 13 residues. CDR3 sequence reads: CASNAGVGTEAFF. CDR3 DNA: TGTGCCAGCAATGCCGGAGTTGGAACTGAAGCTTTCTTT.

This chain links TRBV27 with TRBJ1-2; TRBD1 matches 9 bases. Trimming at V came to 5 bases and at J to 7 bases, leaving 11 bases not matched to a gene. Germline CDR1 is MNHEY and CDR2 is SMNVEV (reference sequence). This CDR3 comprises 15 residues. The CDR3 sequence: CASSLDRGNYLGYTF. The CDR3 DNA sequence: TGTGCCAGCAGTCTCGACAGGGGGAACTATCTTGGCTACACCTTC.

CDR3 sequence: CASSVDSRGGYTF. In DNA, the CDR3 is TGTGCCAGCAGTGTCGACAGTCGTGGTGGCTACACCTTC. V gene TRBV6-6 combines with J gene TRBJ1-2; tentatively, D is TRBD1 (5 bases). The CDR3 runs to 13 residues. The germline V gene encodes CDR1 MNHNY and CDR2 SVGAGI (reference sequence). V gave up 5 bases and J gave up 7 bases, with 14 bases separating them.

The chain joins TRBV6-6 to TRBJ1-4; D call uncertain. V shed 7 bases and J shed 8 bases, with 23 bases lying between them. The CDR3 is 16 residues long. Germline V CDR1 and CDR2: MNHNY, SVGAGI (reference sequence). This CDR3 is CASTPRGSQGREKLFF. DNA for the CDR3: TGTGCCAGCACCCCCCGCGGGTCCCAAGGCAGGGAAAAACTGTTTTTT.

The CDR3 bases are TGTGCCAGCAGCCCAGGGGGGAAGAACACTGAAGCTTTCTTT. Its translation: CASSPGGKNTEAFF. This chain connects TRBV11-2 to TRBJ1-1; TRBD1 agrees at 7 bases. This CDR3 has 14 residues. CDR1 SGHAT and CDR2 FQNNGV come from the germline V gene. Losses at the gene ends were 5 bases for V and 1 base for J; bases not matched to a gene: 4.

The genes are TRBV5-6 and TRBJ1-5; D remains unclear. The CDR3 spans 15 residues. Germline V gene data show CDR1 as SGHDT and CDR2 as YYEEEE. V gave up 1 base and J gave up 4 bases, with 12 bases separating them. The DNA for the CDR3 is TGTGCCAGCAGCTTGTTGTCAGGACTGAATCAGCCCCAGCATTTT. Its translation is CASSLLSGLNQPQHF.

The chain employs TRBV5-5 and TRBJ1-4; 7 nucleotides agree with TRBD1. Germline CDR1 reads SGHKS; CDR2 reads YYEKEE (reference sequence). Trimming cost V 3 bases and J 3 bases; bases outside gene matches: 5. CDR3 length equals 15 residues. The chain's CDR3 is CASSSSRGANEKLFF. In nucleotides, the CDR3 is TGTGCCAGCAGCTCGAGCAGGGGGGCTAATGAAAAACTGTTTTTT.

This clone was found once. The J gene is TRBJ1-3, the V gene TRBV19; D not resolved. From germline, CDR1 is LNHDA and CDR2 SQIVND (reference sequence). The CDR3 loop spans 17 amino acids. V was shortened by 2 bases and J by 0 bases, with 14 bases between the two germline ends. The CDR3 DNA sequence: TGTGCCAGTAGTATACTCTGGTTGAGAGACTCTGGAAACACCATATATTTT. Protein product: CASSILWLRDSGNTIYF.

This clone was recorded once. The chain has TRBV4-1 and TRBJ2-3; 8 bases align to TRBD2. Trimming cost V 0 bases and J 2 bases; bases outside gene matches: 4. The CDR3 extends over 16 amino acids. Per the germline V gene, CDR1 is MGHRA and CDR2 is YSYEKL. CDR3 bases: TGCGCCAGCAGCCAAGAATGGCGGGGGGACACAGATACGCAGTATTTT. It encodes CASSQEWRGDTDTQYF.

This clone was counted a single time. The chain joins TRBV4-1 to TRBJ1-4; D ambiguous. This CDR3 is built from 18 residues. Germline V CDR1 and CDR2: MGHRA, YSYEKL. V lost 3 bases and J lost 4, with 21 bases in between. DNA of the CDR3: TGCGCCAGCAGCCACGAGGAATCCAAGACGAGATATAATGAAAAACTGTTTTTT. This encodes CASSHEESKTRYNEKLFF.

The rearrangement links TRBV6-5 to TRBJ2-7; 9 bases are shared with TRBD1. After removal of 4 bases from V and 0 bases from J, the junction contained 4 bases not matched to a gene. CDR3 size: 15 residues. Germline V gene lookup returns CDR1 MNHEY and CDR2 SVGAGI. CDR3 sequence (DNA): TGTGCCAGCAGTTCGGGACAGGGAATCTCCTACGAGCAGTACTTC. Translation: CASSSGQGISYEQYF.

The genes are TRBV11-2 and TRBJ2-5; no clear D. The CDR3 extends over 13 amino acids. The germline CDR1 and CDR2 sequences are SGHAT and FQNNGV. The V and J ends lost 3 bases and 5 bases respectively, with 10 bases between them. The CDR3 DNA reads as TGTGCCAGCAGCTTCGCCCTCGGGGAGACCCAGTACTTC. Encoded protein: CASSFALGETQYF.

This chain connects TRBV7-6 to TRBJ1-2; D not certain. The CDR3 is made up of 14 amino acids. Looked up from germline, CDR1 is SGHVS and CDR2 is FNYEAQ. V lost 2 bases and J lost 4, with 11 bases in between. CDR3 loop: CASSLSPETYGYTF. As DNA, the CDR3 is TGTGCCAGCAGCTTAAGTCCGGAGACCTATGGCTACACCTTC.

This clone was found once. This chain uses TRBV5-4 with TRBJ2-7; the match to TRBD1 covers 10 bases. The CDR3 loop spans 14 amino acids. The trim removed 4 bases at V and 4 bases at J, leaving 5 bases unmatched. Per the germline V gene, CDR1 is SGHNT and CDR2 is YYREEE (reference sequence). CDR3 nucleotides: TGTGCCAGCAGCACCGGGACAGGGGAATACGAGCAGTACTTC. Its protein product is CASSTGTGEYEQYF.

V usage is TRBV19 and J usage is TRBJ1-5, with D perhaps matching TRBD1 (6 bases). The CDR3 extends over 15 amino acids. Germline-derived CDR1 and CDR2 are LNHDA and SQIVND (reference sequence). Trimming removed 5 bases at V and 4 bases at J, with 15 bases between. The CDR3 reads CASSPRPGANQPQHF. The CDR3 DNA follows: TGTGCCAGTAGTCCCCGCCCAGGGGCAAATCAGCCCCAGCATTTT.

This clone has only one observation. This chain uses TRBV18 with TRBJ2-2, with 8 bases aligning to TRBD1. Looked up from germline, CDR1 is KGHSH and CDR2 is LQKENI. The CDR3 has 15 amino acids. V shed 3 bases and J 1 base; nucleotides not matched to a gene: 1. The CDR3 here is CASSPTGVNTGELFF. DNA for the CDR3: TGTGCCAGCTCACCGACAGGGGTGAACACCGGGGAGCTGTTTTTT.

CDR3 bases: TGTGCCAGTACCCCTTGGGTTGGGAGCTCTGGAAACACCATATATTTT. It codes for CASTPWVGSSGNTIYF. V and J are TRBV19 and TRBJ1-3; D is unresolved. CDR1 is LNHDA and CDR2 is SQIVND in the germline V gene (reference sequence). Trimming removed 7 bases at V and 0 bases at J, with 16 bases between. The length of the CDR3 is 16 residues.

Remarks on this clone: This sample includes further DNA sequences coding for the same CDR3. The chain carries TRBV19 and TRBJ1-2; D is unclear. The CDR3 has 13 amino acids. The V and J ends lost 3 bases and 2 bases respectively, with 7 bases between them. Germline loops: CDR1 LNHDA, CDR2 SQIVND (reference sequence). Written as DNA, the CDR3 is TGTGCCAGTAGTATTAGGGAGAACTATGGCTACACCTTC. As protein: CASSIRENYGYTF. Combining the CDR3 with reference TRBV19 and TRBJ1-2 gives the whole variable domain DGGITQSPKYLFRKEGQNVTLSCEQNLNHDAMYWYRQDPGQGLRLIYYSQIVNDFQKGDIAEGYSVSREKKESFPLTVTSAQKNPTAFYLCASSIRENYGYTFGSGTRLTVV.

The chain combines TRBV5-1 with TRBJ1-4; TRBD1 matches 7 bases. V was clipped by 3 bases and J by 7 bases; unmatched bases: 12. The length of the CDR3 is 16 residues. Per germline, CDR1 SGHRS and CDR2 YFSETQ. Here the CDR3 DNA reads TGCGCCAGCAGCTCTACCGGACAGGCTCGCGTTGAAAAACTGTTTTTT. Its protein product is CASSSTGQARVEKLFF.